The TCR beta chain described here comes from a study of blood T cell repertoires in COVID-19. V was pared by 7 bases and J by 5 bases, with 12 bases of the junction left unmatched. This CDR3 has 15 amino acids. CDR1 is MDHEN, CDR2 SYDVKM, per germline. This clone was seen ten or more times. Sequencing was performed with immunoSEQ multiplex PCR; in TCRdb, only in-frame clones are kept and a portion is missing. The sample consists of 150,000 to 200,000 clones, 78% of them appearing once. Source material: peripheral blood. This TCR was recovered from an elderly woman with active or convalescent COVID-19. The V gene is TRBV28, the J gene TRBJ1-2; the match to TRBD1 covers 8 bases. Here the CDR3 reads CASISRGRRVYGYTF. CDR3 bases: TGTGCCAGCATCTCCAGGGGGCGCAGGGTGTATGGCTACACCTTC.